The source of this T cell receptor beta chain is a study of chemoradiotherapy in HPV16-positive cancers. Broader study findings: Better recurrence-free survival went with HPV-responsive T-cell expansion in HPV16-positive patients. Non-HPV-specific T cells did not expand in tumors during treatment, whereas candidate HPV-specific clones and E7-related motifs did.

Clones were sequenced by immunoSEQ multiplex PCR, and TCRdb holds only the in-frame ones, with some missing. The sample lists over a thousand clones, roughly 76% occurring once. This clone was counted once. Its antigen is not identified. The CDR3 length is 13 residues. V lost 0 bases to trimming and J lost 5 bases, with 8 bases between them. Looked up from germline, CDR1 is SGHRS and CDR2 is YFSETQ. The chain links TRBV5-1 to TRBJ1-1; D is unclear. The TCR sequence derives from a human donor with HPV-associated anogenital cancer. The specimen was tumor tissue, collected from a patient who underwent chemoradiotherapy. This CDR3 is CASSLGTGTEAFF. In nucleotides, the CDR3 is TGCGCCAGCAGCTTGGGCACGGGAACTGAAGCTTTCTTT.